This T cell receptor beta chain derives from a study of cytomegalovirus exposure and HLA in healthy donors. Regarding the study as a whole: Reports described diagnosis of cytomegalovirus status by the classifier as highly specific and sensitive. The likely explanation for a cluster of highly shared sequence variants was sequencing artifact. There were a few CMV-associated chains whose specificity for CMV antigens was confirmed in vitro.

As concerns this clone: Antigen unknown.

Per germline, CDR1 SGHKS and CDR2 YYEKEE (reference sequence). There are 15 residues in the CDR3. V was pared by 4 bases and J by 0 bases, with 13 bases between. Vbeta (60) and Jbeta (13) primers were used in the PCR. Profiled with immunoSEQ multiplex PCR; TCRdb holds only in-frame clones, not every one. This sample has over 150,000 clones, with approximately 72% found just once. The TCR sequence derives from a man aged 18 to 29 in good health and CMV-seronegative. The chain is built from TRBV5-5 and TRBJ1-2; D is ambiguous. The sample consisted of PBMCs. The CDR3 loop reads CASSVTAKSNYGYTF. CDR3 bases: TGTGCCAGCAGCGTAACAGCAAAGTCTAACTATGGCTACACCTTC.